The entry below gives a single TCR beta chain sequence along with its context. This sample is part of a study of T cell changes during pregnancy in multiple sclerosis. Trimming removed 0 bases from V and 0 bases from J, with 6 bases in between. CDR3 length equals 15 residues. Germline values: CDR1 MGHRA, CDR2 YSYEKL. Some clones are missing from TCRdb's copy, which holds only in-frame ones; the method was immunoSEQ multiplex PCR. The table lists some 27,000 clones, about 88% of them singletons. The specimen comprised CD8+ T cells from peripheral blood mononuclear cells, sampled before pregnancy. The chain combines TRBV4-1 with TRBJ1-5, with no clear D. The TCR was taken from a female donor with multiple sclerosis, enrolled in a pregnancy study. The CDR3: CASSQDRYSNQPQHF. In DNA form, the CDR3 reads TGCGCCAGCAGCCAAGACCGGTATAGCAATCAGCCCCAGCATTTT.